These T cell receptor beta chains were read from a single sample in a study of blood T cell repertoires in COVID-19. The table came from immunoSEQ multiplex PCR; TCRdb's copy has only in-frame clones and leaves some out. The sample records 280,000 or so clones, approximately 91% being singletons. Specimen: peripheral blood. The source of these receptors is a woman aged 55-70 years with acute or convalescent COVID-19. The CDR3 runs from the conserved cysteine through the conserved F or W. Each record gives: clone size, J gene, V gene, D gene, CDR3 protein, CDR3 DNA. A D gene is named only where the DNA matches it firmly. Not all rows give a size; the values are once, few, many and, for expanded clones, a class.

- | TRBJ2-7 | TRBV28 | - | CASRYRGTFGEQYF | TGTGCCAGCAGGTACCGCGGGACTTTCGGCGAGCAGTACTTC
- | TRBJ1-2 | TRBV7-9 | - | CASSLVGQRAHYGYTF | TGTGCCAGCAGCTTAGTCGGACAGAGGGCCCACTATGGCTACACCTTC
- | TRBJ2-5 | TRBV4-3 | - | CASSQVLQETQYF | TGCGCCAGCAGCCAAGTGCTGCAGGAGACCCAGTACTTC
- | TRBJ2-1 | TRBV12-5 | TRBD1 | CASAGTGESYNEQFF | TGTGCTAGTGCTGGGACAGGGGAATCCTACAATGAGCAGTTCTTC
- | TRBJ1-1 | TRBV5-8 | TRBD1 | CASSPNRGAYSEAFF | TGTGCCAGCAGCCCTAACAGGGGCGCGTATTCTGAAGCTTTCTTT
- | TRBJ2-1 | TRBV6-5 | TRBD1 | CASSTPQGAHEQFF | TGTGCCAGCTCCACCCCGCAGGGGGCTCATGAGCAGTTCTTC
- | TRBJ1-6 | TRBV7-9 | TRBD1 | CASSLGTEYSALHF | TGTGCCAGCAGCCTCGGGACAGAGTATTCAGCCCTCCACTTT
- | TRBJ2-2 | TRBV6-5 | - | CASTGLVANTGELFF | TGTGCCAGCACAGGACTCGTCGCGAACACCGGGGAGCTGTTTTTT
- | TRBJ1-5 | TRBV19 | TRBD1 | CASRRTGGSSNQPQHF | TGTGCCAGTAGGAGGACAGGGGGCTCGAGCAATCAGCCCCAGCATTTT
- | TRBJ2-7 | TRBV6-5 | TRBD1 | CASGGGQGWNEQYF | TGTGCCAGCGGAGGGGGACAGGGGTGGAACGAGCAGTACTTC
- | TRBJ2-4 | TRBV2 | - | CASSDSREPKNIQYF | TGTGCCAGCAGTGACTCTAGGGAGCCCAAAAACATTCAGTACTTC
- | TRBJ2-7 | TRBV28 | - | CASSSPTGPPYEQYF | TGTGCCAGCAGTTCCCCGACAGGCCCCCCCTACGAGCAGTACTTC
- | TRBJ2-1 | TRBV27 | TRBD2 | CASSLSRTSGGAGYNEQFF | TGTGCCAGCAGTCTTTCGCGGACTAGCGGGGGGGCCGGGTACAATGAGCAGTTCTTC
- | TRBJ1-1 | TRBV11-1 | - | CASSFQVLDTEAFF | TGTGCCAGCAGCTTTCAGGTATTGGACACTGAAGCTTTCTTT
- | TRBJ2-1 | TRBV7-9 | - | CASSLGGTVLYNEQFF | TGTGCCAGCAGCTTAGGCGGGACAGTACTTTACAATGAGCAGTTCTTC
- | TRBJ1-6 | TRBV10-3 | TRBD1 | CAICAGGDNSPLHF | TGTGCCATCTGCGCAGGGGGCGATAATTCACCCCTCCACTTT
once | TRBJ2-3 | TRBV19 | - | CASSNQPGDTQYF | TGTGCCAGTAGTAACCAACCGGGGGATACGCAGTATTTT
- | TRBJ1-5 | TRBV7-2 | TRBD1 | CASSLAGGGQPQHF | TGTGCCAGCAGCCTGGCAGGGGGCGGACAGCCCCAGCATTTT
- | TRBJ1-2 | TRBV7-3 | TRBD1 | CASSQQGVGYTF | TGTGCCAGCAGCCAACAGGGGGTCGGCTACACCTTC
- | TRBJ1-2 | TRBV7-9 | - | CASSNREDGYTF | TGTGCCAGCAGCAACAGGGAAGATGGCTACACCTTC
- | TRBJ1-2 | TRBV7-3 | - | CASSPRGLGYGYTF | TGTGCCAGCAGCCCGAGGGGGTTAGGGTATGGCTACACCTTC
- | TRBJ2-6 | TRBV7-9 | - | CASSLGSGLAPAGANVLTF | TGTGCCAGCAGCTTAGGGTCCGGCCTAGCGCCGGCTGGGGCCAACGTCCTGACTTTC
- | TRBJ2-3 | TRBV3-1/TRBV3-2 | TRBD2 | CASSRDGAGAFDTQYF | TGTGCCAGCAGCCGTGATGGAGCGGGAGCTTTTGATACGCAGTATTTT
- | TRBJ1-1 | TRBV11-1 | - | CASSPNLGETEAFF | TGTGCCAGCAGCCCGAATTTAGGAGAGACTGAAGCTTTCTTT
- | TRBJ2-3 | TRBV28 | TRBD2 | CASRRPGLAGGRVARDTQYF | TGTGCCAGCCGACGACCGGGACTAGCGGGAGGGAGGGTGGCTCGAGATACGCAGTATTTT
- | TRBJ1-1 | TRBV30 | TRBD1 | CAWSIRGRSTEAFF | TGTGCCTGGAGTATTAGGGGGCGAAGCACTGAAGCTTTCTTT
once | TRBJ1-1 | TRBV20-1 | - | CSAFGDTEAFF | TGCAGTGCTTTCGGGGACACTGAAGCTTTCTTT
once | TRBJ1-4 | TRBV7-8 | - | CASSRLDSTNEKLFF | TGTGCCAGCAGCAGGCTGGACAGTACTAATGAAAAACTGTTTTTT